A single sample gave rise to the 20 T cell receptor beta chains below, sequenced in a study of sequential checkpoint blockade in melanoma. Described treatment: randomized to nivolumab then ipilimumab (arm A) or the reverse (arm B). Data came from immunoSEQ multiplex PCR; TCRdb stores just in-frame clones and leaves some out. The data hold about 3,500 clones, with more than 15% observed a single time. Specimen: tumor tissue (inferred from file names), collected from a patient given nivolumab and ipilimumab in sequence. The receptor source for this set is a human donor with melanoma.

This clone has a count of ten or more. The chain combines TRBV11-3 with TRBJ2-7, with 10 bases matching TRBD1. CDR1 and CDR2 (germline): SGHNT, YENEEA. The trim removed 5 bases at V and 5 bases at J, leaving 6 bases unmatched. The CDR3 totals 14 residues. The CDR3 region is CASSARQGADEQYF. The CDR3 DNA is TGTGCCAGCAGCGCCCGACAGGGGGCGGACGAGCAGTACTTC.

The chain uses TRBV6-8 and TRBJ1-2; no clear D gene. The CDR3 is made up of 14 amino acids. The V and J ends lost 5 bases and 5 bases respectively, with 15 bases between them. Per germline, CDR1 MNHGY and CDR2 SAAAGT. The CDR3 here is CASSPPELRYGYTF. In DNA, the CDR3 is TGTGCCAGCAGTCCTCCAGAATTGAGATATGGCTACACCTTC.

The chain couples TRBV28 to TRBJ1-1; TRBD1 matches 10 bases. Germline V gene sequence: CDR1 MDHEN, CDR2 SYDVKM. V shed 3 bases and J 11 bases; nucleotides not matched to a gene: 15. There are 16 residues in the CDR3. Written as DNA, the CDR3 is TGTGCCAGCAGTTTCCGGGGTAACCGACAGGGGGCTAGCGCTTTCTTT. It encodes CASSFRGNRQGASAFF.

This clone was counted between two and nine times. The chain combines TRBV14 with TRBJ2-3; D is perhaps TRBD2 (5 bases). This CDR3 spans 17 amino acids. V lost 0 bases to trimming and J lost 2 bases, with 15 bases between them. Germline V gene lookup returns CDR1 SGHDN and CDR2 FVKESK. The CDR3 loop is CASSQDNRLAVTDTQYF. Here the CDR3 DNA reads TGTGCCAGCAGCCAAGATAATAGGCTAGCAGTCACAGATACGCAGTATTTT.

This chain links TRBV12-5 with TRBJ2-1; D unclear. Trimming pared 2 bases from V and 6 bases from J, leaving 5 bases between. Per the germline V gene, CDR1 is LGHNT and CDR2 is FRNRAP. This CDR3 is 12 amino acids long. Here the CDR3 DNA reads TGTGCTAGTGGTTTGCACTCCAATGAGCAGTTCTTC. Protein sequence: CASGLHSNEQFF.

In its sample, this clone is medium-sized. The chain is built from TRBV10-3 and TRBJ2-7, with TRBD2 matching over 13 bases. V dropped 0 bases and J dropped 0; count of bases not matched to a gene: 5. Germline CDR1 is ENHRY and CDR2 is SYGVKD. The CDR3 has 18 amino acids. Here the CDR3 reads CAISESGLAGKSSYEQYF. In DNA form, the CDR3 reads TGTGCCATCAGTGAGTCGGGACTAGCGGGAAAGAGCTCCTACGAGCAGTACTTC.

The gene calls are TRBV15 and TRBJ2-1; D is possibly TRBD1 (5 bases). The CDR3 runs to 15 residues. Trimming took 0 bases from V and 8 from J, leaving 14 bases between them. Germline V gene data show CDR1 as LNHNV and CDR2 as YYDKDF (reference sequence). CDR3: CATSRDRESVYEQFF. The CDR3 coding sequence is TGTGCCACCAGCAGAGACAGGGAATCTGTATATGAGCAGTTCTTC.

In its sample, this clone was seen many times. This chain connects TRBV11-3 to TRBJ2-3, with TRBD2 matching 9 bases. CDR3 length equals 15 residues. J was trimmed by 4 bases and V by 5 bases; bases with no gene match: 7. Looked up from germline, CDR1 is SGHNT and CDR2 is YENEEA. Written as DNA, the CDR3 is TGTGCCAGCAGCCCAAGCGGGAGGAGCGCAGATACGCAGTATTTT. It specifies CASSPSGRSADTQYF.

This clone showed up just a few times. The chain is built from TRBV28 and TRBJ2-1; TRBD2 matches at 7 bases. Germline trimming cut 4 bases from V and 1 base from J; bases unmatched to any gene: 7. CDR1 MDHEN and CDR2 SYDVKM come from the germline V gene. CDR3 length: 16 residues. The DNA for the CDR3 is TGTGCCAGCAGTTCCCCCTCTAGCGGATCCTACAATGAGCAGTTCTTC. Protein sequence: CASSSPSSGSYNEQFF.

This rearrangement joins TRBV6-1 to TRBJ2-3; no reliable D call. Germline lookup yields CDR1 MNHNS and CDR2 SASEGT. The V gene lost 0 bases and the J gene lost 4 bases, with 11 bases spanning the gap. This CDR3 spans 15 amino acids. The chain's CDR3 is CASSEAHGGPDTQYF. CDR3 coding DNA: TGTGCCAGCAGTGAAGCGCACGGCGGCCCAGATACGCAGTATTTT.

This clone was found a few times. J is TRBJ2-7 and V is TRBV6-8; 11 bases line up with TRBD1. CDR1 is MNHGY and CDR2 is SAAAGT in the germline V gene. The CDR3 is made up of 15 amino acids. J gave up 4 bases and V 4 bases, and 6 bases lay outside the gene matches. In nucleotides, the CDR3 is TGTGCCAGCAGTTCTCCGGGACAGGGGGTGTACGAGCAGTACTTC. Protein: CASSSPGQGVYEQYF.

This sequence joins TRBV7-2 and TRBJ2-1, with unresolved D. CDR1 and CDR2 from the germline V gene are SGHTA and FQGNSA. This CDR3 region has 13 residues. V lost 5 bases, J lost 4 bases, and 9 bases lay in between. The CDR3 protein is CASSTGPYNEQFF. CDR3 sequence (DNA): TGTGCCAGCAGCACCGGGCCGTACAATGAGCAGTTCTTC.

Relative to its sample, this clone is medium-sized. The rearrangement uses TRBV11-3 and TRBJ1-1; tentative D call: TRBD1 (5 bases). Trimming shortened V by 2 bases and J by 0 bases, and 19 bases separated the two germline ends. CDR3 length: 18 residues. Germline lookup yields CDR1 SGHNT and CDR2 YENEEA. The CDR3 is CASSLTGSVGRVNTEAFF. The DNA of the CDR3 is TGTGCCAGCAGCTTAACAGGATCCGTTGGGAGAGTGAACACTGAAGCTTTCTTT.

The gene calls are TRBV30 and TRBJ2-7; TRBD2 agrees at 8 bases. Germline V gene sequence: CDR1 GTSNPN, CDR2 SVGIG (reference sequence). This CDR3 spans 14 amino acids. V gave up 4 bases and J gave up 1 base; unmatched junction bases: 6. CDR3 sequence reads: CAWNTAGASYEQYF. In DNA form, the CDR3 reads TGTGCCTGGAACACAGCGGGGGCGTCCTACGAGCAGTACTTC.

This clone was detected only a few times. The V call is TRBV11-3, the J call TRBJ2-7; D possibly corresponds to TRBD1 (7 bases). V lost 8 bases, J lost 3 bases, and 17 bases lay in between. The length of the CDR3 is 14 residues. Germline CDR1 reads SGHNT; CDR2 reads YENEEA. CDR3 amino acids: CASRREQGNYEQYF. CDR3 DNA: TGTGCCAGCCGGAGGGAACAGGGGAACTACGAGCAGTACTTC.

The sample holds one count of this clone. This chain uses TRBV29-1 with TRBJ1-5, with 9 bases lining up with TRBD1. The germline gives CDR1 SQVTM, CDR2 ANQGSEA. This CDR3 spans 14 amino acids. The DNA for the CDR3 is TGCAGTGTGACCGGGACAGGGCCCAATCAGCCCCAGCATTTT. This encodes CSVTGTGPNQPQHF.

The chain combines TRBV1 with TRBJ2-1; the DNA was not compared with TRBD2, the D call given in the table. TRBV1 is assigned pseudogene status. CDR3 length: 17 residues. This CDR3 is CASSQTPGLAGANEQFF. In DNA, the CDR3 is TGCGCCAGCAGCCAAACCCCGGGGCTAGCGGGAGCAAATGAGCAGTTCTTC.

This clone was observed a handful of times. The chain recombines TRBV10-2 with TRBJ2-1; 7 bases are a match to TRBD2. Looked up from germline, CDR1 is WSHSY and CDR2 is SAAADI. The CDR3 covers 14 residues. After removal of 8 bases from V and 4 bases from J, the junction contained 8 bases not matched to a gene. The CDR3 bases are TGCGCCAGCTTTGGCGGGAGCCCTTACAATGAGCAGTTCTTC. Amino acid sequence: CASFGGSPYNEQFF.

Concerning this clone: The junction differs from germline at one of its ends, possibly a read error. This chain links TRBV11-3 with TRBJ2-1, with D perhaps TRBD1 or TRBD2 (5 bases each). Germline CDR1 is SGHNT and CDR2 is YENEEA. This CDR3 region has 15 residues. CDR3 bases: TGTGCTAGCAGCTCGTCCCCCGGGGCTTACAATGAGCAGTTCTTC. Translated: CASSSSPGAYNEQFF.

The table lists this clone with a few counts. This chain joins TRBV9 and TRBJ2-3; 8 positions match TRBD2. The CDR3 sequence is 16 residues long. V lost 4 bases, J lost 4 bases, and 11 bases stayed unmatched. Germline CDR1 is SGDLS and CDR2 is YYNGEE. The CDR3 protein is CASSKAGGRSSDTQYF. As DNA, the CDR3 is TGTGCCAGCAGCAAGGCGGGGGGCCGGTCCTCAGATACGCAGTATTTT.